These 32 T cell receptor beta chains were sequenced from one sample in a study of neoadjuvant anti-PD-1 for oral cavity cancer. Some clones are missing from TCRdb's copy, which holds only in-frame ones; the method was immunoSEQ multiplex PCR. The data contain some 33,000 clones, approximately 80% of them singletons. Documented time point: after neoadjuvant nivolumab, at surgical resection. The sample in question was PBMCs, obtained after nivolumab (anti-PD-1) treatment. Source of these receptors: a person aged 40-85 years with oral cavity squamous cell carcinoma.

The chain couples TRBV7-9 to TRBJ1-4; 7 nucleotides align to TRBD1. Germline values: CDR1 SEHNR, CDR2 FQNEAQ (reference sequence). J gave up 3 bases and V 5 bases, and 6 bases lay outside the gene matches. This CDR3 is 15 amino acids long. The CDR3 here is CASSLRQGANEKLFF. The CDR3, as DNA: TGTGCCAGCAGCCTCAGACAGGGCGCTAATGAAAAACTGTTTTTT.

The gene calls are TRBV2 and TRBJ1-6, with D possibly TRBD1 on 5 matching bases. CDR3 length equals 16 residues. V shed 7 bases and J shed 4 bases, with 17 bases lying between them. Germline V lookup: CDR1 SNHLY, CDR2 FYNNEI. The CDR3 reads CASTGGSRGYNSPLHF. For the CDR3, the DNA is TGTGCCAGCACGGGCGGGTCAAGGGGATATAATTCACCCCTCCACTTT.

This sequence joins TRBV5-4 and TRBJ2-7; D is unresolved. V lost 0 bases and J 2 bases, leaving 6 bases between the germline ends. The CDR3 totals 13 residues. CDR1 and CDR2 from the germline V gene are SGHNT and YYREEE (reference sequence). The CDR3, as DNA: TGTGCCAGCAGCTTGGCGGGCCCCTACGAGCAGTACTTC. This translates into CASSLAGPYEQYF.

CDR3 in amino acids: CASSLESVRGVTYNEQFF. The DNA for the CDR3 is TGTGCCAGCAGCTTAGAGTCGGTGCGGGGGGTCACCTACAATGAGCAGTTCTTC. The chain uses TRBV7-9 and TRBJ2-1, with TRBD2 matching over 8 bases. Germline CDR1 is SEHNR and CDR2 is FQNEAQ (reference sequence). J was trimmed by 2 bases and V by 1 base; bases with no gene match: 10. This CDR3 region has 18 residues.

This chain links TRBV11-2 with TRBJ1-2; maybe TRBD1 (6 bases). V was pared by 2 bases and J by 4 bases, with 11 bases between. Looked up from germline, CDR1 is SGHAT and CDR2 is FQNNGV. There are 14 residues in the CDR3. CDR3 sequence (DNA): TGTGCCAGCAGCTTAACAGGGATTTTCTATGGCTACACCTTC. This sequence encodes CASSLTGIFYGYTF.

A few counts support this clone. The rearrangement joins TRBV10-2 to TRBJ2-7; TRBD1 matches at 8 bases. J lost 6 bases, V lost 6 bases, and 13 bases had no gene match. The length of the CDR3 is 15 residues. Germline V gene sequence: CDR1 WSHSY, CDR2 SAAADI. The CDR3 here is CASRMTGTGFSEQYF. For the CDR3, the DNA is TGCGCCAGCAGAATGACCGGGACAGGCTTTAGCGAGCAGTACTTC.

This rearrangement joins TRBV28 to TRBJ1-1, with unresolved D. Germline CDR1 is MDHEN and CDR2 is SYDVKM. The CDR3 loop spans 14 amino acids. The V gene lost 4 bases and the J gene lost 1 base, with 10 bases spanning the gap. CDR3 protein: CASSSRSPNTEAFF. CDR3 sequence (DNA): TGTGCCAGCAGTTCCAGAAGTCCGAACACTGAAGCTTTCTTT.

The DNA of the CDR3 is TGCGCCAGCAGCCCGGGCCAAACTAGCGGGGTCCGGTACGAGCAGTACTTC. Translating gives CASSPGQTSGVRYEQYF. The rearrangement joins TRBV5-1 to TRBJ2-7, with TRBD2 matching over 10 bases. The germline CDR1 and CDR2 sequences are SGHRS and YFSETQ. V shed 4 bases, J shed 4 bases, and the junction held 14 bases outside the gene matches. This CDR3 comprises 17 residues.

CDR3 loop: CASGRDRDYEQYF. In DNA form, the CDR3 reads TGTGCCAGCGGCCGGGACAGGGACTACGAGCAGTACTTC. This sequence joins TRBV2 and TRBJ2-7, with TRBD1 matching 9 bases. The V segment lost 8 bases and the J segment 3 bases; nucleotides outside the gene matches: 5. This CDR3 spans 13 amino acids. CDR1 SNHLY and CDR2 FYNNEI come from the germline V gene.

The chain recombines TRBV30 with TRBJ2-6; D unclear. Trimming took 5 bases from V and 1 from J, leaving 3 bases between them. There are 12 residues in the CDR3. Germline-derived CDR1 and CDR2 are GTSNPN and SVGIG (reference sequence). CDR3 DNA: TGTGCCTGGTATTCTGGGGCCAACGTCCTGACTTTC. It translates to CAWYSGANVLTF.

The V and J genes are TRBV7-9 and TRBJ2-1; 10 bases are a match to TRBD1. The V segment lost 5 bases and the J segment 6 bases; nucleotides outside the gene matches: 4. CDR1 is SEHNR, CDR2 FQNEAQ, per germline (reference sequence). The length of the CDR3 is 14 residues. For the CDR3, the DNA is TGTGCCAGCAGCCGGGACAGGGGACCCAATGAGCAGTTCTTC. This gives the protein CASSRDRGPNEQFF.

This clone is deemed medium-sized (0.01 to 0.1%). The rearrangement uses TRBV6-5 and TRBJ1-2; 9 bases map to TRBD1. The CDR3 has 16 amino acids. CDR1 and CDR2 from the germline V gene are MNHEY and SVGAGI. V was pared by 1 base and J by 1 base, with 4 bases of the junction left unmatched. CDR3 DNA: TGTGCCAGCAGTTACTTCGGGGGACAGGGTAACTATGGCTACACCTTC. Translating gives CASSYFGGQGNYGYTF.

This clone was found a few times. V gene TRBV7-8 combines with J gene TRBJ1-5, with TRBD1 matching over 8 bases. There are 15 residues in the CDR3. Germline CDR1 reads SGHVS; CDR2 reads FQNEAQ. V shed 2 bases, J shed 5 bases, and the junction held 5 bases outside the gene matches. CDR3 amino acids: CASSLRTGTDQPQHF. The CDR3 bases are TGTGCCAGCAGCTTAAGGACAGGGACGGATCAGCCCCAGCATTTT. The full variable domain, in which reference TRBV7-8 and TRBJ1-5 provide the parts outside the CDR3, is GAGVSQSPRYKVAKRGQDVALRCDPISGHVSLFWYQQALGQGPEFLTYFQNEAQLDKSGLPSDRFFAERPEGSVSTLKIQRTQQEDSAVYLCASSLRTGTDQPQHFGDGTRLSIL.

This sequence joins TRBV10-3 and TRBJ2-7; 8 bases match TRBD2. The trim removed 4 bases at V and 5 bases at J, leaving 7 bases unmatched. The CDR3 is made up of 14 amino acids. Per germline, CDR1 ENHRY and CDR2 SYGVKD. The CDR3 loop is CAISVGGGSDEQYF. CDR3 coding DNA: TGTGCCATCAGTGTCGGGGGGGGTTCAGACGAGCAGTACTTC.

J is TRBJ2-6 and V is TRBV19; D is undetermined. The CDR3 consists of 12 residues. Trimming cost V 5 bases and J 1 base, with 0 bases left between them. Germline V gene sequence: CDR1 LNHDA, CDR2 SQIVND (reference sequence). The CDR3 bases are TGTGCCAGTAGTTCTGGGGCCAACGTCCTGACTTTC. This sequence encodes CASSSGANVLTF.

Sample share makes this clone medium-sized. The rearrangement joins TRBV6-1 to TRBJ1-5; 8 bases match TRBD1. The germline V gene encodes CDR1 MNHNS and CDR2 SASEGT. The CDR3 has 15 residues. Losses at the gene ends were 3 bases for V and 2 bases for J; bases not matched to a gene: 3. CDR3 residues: CASSETGDGNQPQHF. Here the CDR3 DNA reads TGTGCCAGCAGTGAGACAGGGGACGGCAATCAGCCCCAGCATTTT.

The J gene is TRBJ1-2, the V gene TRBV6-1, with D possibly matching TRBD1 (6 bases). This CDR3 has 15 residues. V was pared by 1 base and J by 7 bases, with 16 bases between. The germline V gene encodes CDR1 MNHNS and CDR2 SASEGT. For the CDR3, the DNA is TGTGCCAGCAGTGAAGGGGTCGAGGGGGTATCTGGCTACACCTTC. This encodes CASSEGVEGVSGYTF.

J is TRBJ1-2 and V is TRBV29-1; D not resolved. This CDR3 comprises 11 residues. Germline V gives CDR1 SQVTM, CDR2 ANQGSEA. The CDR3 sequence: CTITDNYGYTF. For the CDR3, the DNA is TGCACAATCACAGACAACTATGGCTACACCTTC.

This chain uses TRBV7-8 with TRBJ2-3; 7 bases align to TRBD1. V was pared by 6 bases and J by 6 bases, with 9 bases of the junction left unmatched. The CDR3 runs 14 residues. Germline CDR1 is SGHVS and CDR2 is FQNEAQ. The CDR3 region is CASRPTGARDTQYF. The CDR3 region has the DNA TGTGCCAGCAGGCCAACAGGGGCGAGGGATACGCAGTATTTT.

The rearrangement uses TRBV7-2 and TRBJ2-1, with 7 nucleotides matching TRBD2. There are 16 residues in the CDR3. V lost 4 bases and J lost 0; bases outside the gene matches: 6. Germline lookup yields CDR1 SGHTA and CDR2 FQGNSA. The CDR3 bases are TGTGCCAGCAGCTCAGCGGGGACCTACTCCTACAATGAGCAGTTCTTC. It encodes CASSSAGTYSYNEQFF.

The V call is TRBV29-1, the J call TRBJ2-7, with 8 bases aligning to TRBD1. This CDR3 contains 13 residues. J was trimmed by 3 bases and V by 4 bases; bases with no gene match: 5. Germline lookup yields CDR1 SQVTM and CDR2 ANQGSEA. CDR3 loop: CSVGQGLIYEQYF. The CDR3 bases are TGCAGCGTTGGACAGGGGTTGATCTACGAGCAGTACTTC.

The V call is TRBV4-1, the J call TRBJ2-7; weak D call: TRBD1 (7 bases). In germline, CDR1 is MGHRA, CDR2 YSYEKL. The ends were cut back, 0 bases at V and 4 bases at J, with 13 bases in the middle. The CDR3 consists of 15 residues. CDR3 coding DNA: TGCGCCAGCAGCCAAGACGGGCAGGGGGGTTACGAGCAGTACTTC. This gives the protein CASSQDGQGGYEQYF.

As DNA, the CDR3 is TGTGCCAGCAGTTTCTCCCGCGGGGGTTACAATGAGCAGTTCTTC. It is translated as CASSFSRGGYNEQFF. The V call is TRBV27, the J call TRBJ2-1; 7 bases fit TRBD2. J lost 4 bases, V lost 3 bases, and 6 bases had no gene match. This CDR3 is built from 15 residues. Germline CDR1 is MNHEY and CDR2 is SMNVEV (reference sequence).

In nucleotides, the CDR3 is TGTGCCAGCAGTCGAGCGGAGTGGGCTTTCTTT. Protein sequence: CASSRAEWAFF. The chain links TRBV6-1 to TRBJ1-1; D is undetermined. This CDR3 contains 11 residues. V dropped 5 bases and J dropped 11 bases, with 12 bases sitting between them. Per germline, CDR1 MNHNS and CDR2 SASEGT.

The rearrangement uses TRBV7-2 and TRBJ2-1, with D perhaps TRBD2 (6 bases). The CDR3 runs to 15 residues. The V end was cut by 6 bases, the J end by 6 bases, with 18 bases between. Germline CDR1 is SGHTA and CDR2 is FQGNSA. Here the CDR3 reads CASRATSLSINEQFF. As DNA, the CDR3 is TGTGCCAGCAGAGCGACTAGTTTAAGTATCAATGAGCAGTTCTTC.

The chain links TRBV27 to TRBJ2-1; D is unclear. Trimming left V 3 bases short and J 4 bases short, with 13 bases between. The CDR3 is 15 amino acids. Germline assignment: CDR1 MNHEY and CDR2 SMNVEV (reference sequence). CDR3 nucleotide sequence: TGTGCCAGCAGTTTGGGCCCGCCTAGGTACAATGAGCAGTTCTTC. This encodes CASSLGPPRYNEQFF.

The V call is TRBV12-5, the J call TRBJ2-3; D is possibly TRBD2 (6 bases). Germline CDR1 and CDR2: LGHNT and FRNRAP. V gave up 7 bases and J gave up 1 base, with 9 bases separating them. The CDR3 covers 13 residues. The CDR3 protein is CASAWGGTDTQYF. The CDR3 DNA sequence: TGTGCTAGTGCCTGGGGGGGCACAGATACGCAGTATTTT.

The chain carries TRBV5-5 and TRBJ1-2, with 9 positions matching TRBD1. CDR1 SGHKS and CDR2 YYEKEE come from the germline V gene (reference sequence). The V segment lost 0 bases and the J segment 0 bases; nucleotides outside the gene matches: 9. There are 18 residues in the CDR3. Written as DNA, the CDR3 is TGTGCCAGCAGCTTGGCCGGGGGACAGGGTTTCTCTAACTATGGCTACACCTTC. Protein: CASSLAGGQGFSNYGYTF.

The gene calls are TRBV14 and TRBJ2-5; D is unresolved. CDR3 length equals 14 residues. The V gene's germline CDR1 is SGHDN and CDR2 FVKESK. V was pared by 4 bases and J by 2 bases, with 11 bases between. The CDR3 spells CASSRDNLQETQYF. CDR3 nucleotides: TGTGCCAGCAGCCGAGATAATTTACAAGAGACCCAGTACTTC.

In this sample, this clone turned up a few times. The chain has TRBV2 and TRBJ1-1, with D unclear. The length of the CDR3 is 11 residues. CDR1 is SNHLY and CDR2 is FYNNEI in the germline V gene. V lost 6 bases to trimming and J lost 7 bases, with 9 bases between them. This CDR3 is CASSLDVEAFF. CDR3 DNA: TGTGCCAGCAGCTTGGACGTTGAAGCTTTCTTT.

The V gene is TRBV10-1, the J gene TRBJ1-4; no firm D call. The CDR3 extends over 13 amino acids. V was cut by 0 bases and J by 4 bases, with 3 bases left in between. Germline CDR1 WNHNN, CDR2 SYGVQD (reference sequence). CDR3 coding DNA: TGCGCCAGCAGTGAGTCCGGTAATGAAAAACTGTTTTTT. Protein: CASSESGNEKLFF.

CDR3 sequence (DNA): TGTGCCAGCAGCGCCGAAGGACGTGGCTACACCTTC. Its protein is CASSAEGRGYTF. The V gene is TRBV7-9, the J gene TRBJ1-2; D unclear. Trimming stripped 5 bases from V and 7 bases from J, with 11 bases between. The V gene's germline CDR1 is SEHNR and CDR2 FQNEAQ (reference sequence). The CDR3 is 12 amino acids.